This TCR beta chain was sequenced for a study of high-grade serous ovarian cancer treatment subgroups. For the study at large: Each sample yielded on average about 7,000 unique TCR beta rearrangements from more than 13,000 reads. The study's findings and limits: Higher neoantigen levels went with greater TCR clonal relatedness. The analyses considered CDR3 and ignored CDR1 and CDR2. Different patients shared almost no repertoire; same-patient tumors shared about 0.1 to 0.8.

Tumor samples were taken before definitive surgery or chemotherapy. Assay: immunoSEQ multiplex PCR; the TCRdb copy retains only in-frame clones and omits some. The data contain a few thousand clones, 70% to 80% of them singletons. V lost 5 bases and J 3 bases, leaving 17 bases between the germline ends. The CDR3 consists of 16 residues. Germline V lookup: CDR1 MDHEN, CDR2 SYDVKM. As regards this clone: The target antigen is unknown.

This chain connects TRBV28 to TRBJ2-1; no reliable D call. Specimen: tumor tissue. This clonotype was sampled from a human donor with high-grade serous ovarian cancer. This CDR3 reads CASSLPPTAIYNEQFF. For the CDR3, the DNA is TGTGCCAGCAGTCTCCCACCAACAGCCATCTACAATGAGCAGTTCTTC.